Below, 26 T cell receptor beta chains from the same sample are listed, as sequenced in a study of T cell repertoires in cytomegalovirus infection. TCRdb used MiXCR to reprocess the reads, holding one entry per CDR3 protein. The data show some 100,000 distinct CDR3 sequences, 20% to 30% seen once. The sequenced material came from CD8+ T cells from PBMCs. The receptors come from a human donor in good health (CMV status not recorded). Some clones in this sample may be carry-over from other donors' samples.

There are many counts of this clonotype. V gene TRBV6-6 combines with J gene TRBJ1-5; TRBD1 is a possible D gene (5 bases). The CDR3 consists of 13 residues. Germline V gene sequence: CDR1 MNHNY, CDR2 SVGAGI (reference sequence). The V and J ends lost 6 bases and 5 bases respectively, with 11 bases between them. The CDR3 sequence: CASSHGGDQPQHF. The CDR3 nucleotides read TGTGCCAGCAGCCATGGGGGGGATCAGCCCCAGCATTTT.

Remarks on this clonotype: A much larger clone differs by one base, so this may be a read error. The chain is built from TRBV7-2 and TRBJ2-5, with 9 nucleotides matching TRBD1. Unmatched junction bases numbered 19, after V lost 5 bases and J lost 9 bases. This CDR3 spans 17 amino acids. Germline-derived CDR1 and CDR2 are SGHTA and FQGNSA. CDR3 sequence (DNA): TGTGCCAGCAGCCATCCAGGGACAGGGATTCTACAGGAGGCCCAGTACTTC. It is translated as CASSHPGTGILQEAQYF.

This clonotype was counted between two and nine times. This chain joins TRBV19 and TRBJ2-2, with 7 bases that match TRBD2. J gave up 6 bases and V 1 base, and 14 bases lay outside the gene matches. CDR1 is LNHDA and CDR2 is SQIVND in the germline V gene (reference sequence). This CDR3 contains 18 residues. The CDR3 region is CASSIVAEGLPIAGELFF. CDR3 DNA: TGTGCCAGTAGTATAGTAGCCGAGGGACTACCGATAGCCGGGGAGCTGTTTTTT.

This sequence joins TRBV7-4 and TRBJ1-5; D gene ambiguous. The CDR3 length is 13 residues. Germline loops: CDR1 SGHVT, CDR2 SQSDAQ. V was cut by 6 bases and J by 0 bases, with 6 bases left in between. CDR3 sequence: CASSRNSNQPQHF. CDR3 sequence (DNA): TGTGCCAGCAGTCGCAATAGCAATCAGCCCCAGCATTTT.

This clonotype was seen repeatedly, ten times or more. The V gene is TRBV11-2, the J gene TRBJ2-3; D may correspond to TRBD1 or TRBD2 (5 bases each). The CDR3 length is 17 residues. CDR1 and CDR2 (germline): SGHAT, FQNNGV. V lost 5 bases to trimming and J lost 1 base, with 19 bases between them. CDR3: CASSGRGPSGRTDTQYF. CDR3 DNA sequence: TGTGCCAGCAGCGGCCGGGGACCCAGCGGACGCACAGATACGCAGTATTTT.

This clonotype turned up a few times. The chain carries TRBV11-2 and TRBJ2-1, with TRBD1 matching over 9 bases. With V trimmed by 4 bases and J by 10 bases, 14 bases remained unmatched. The V gene's germline CDR1 is SGHAT and CDR2 FQNNGV. This CDR3 contains 16 residues. The CDR3 loop is CASSYAGTGNLEEQFF. The CDR3 region has the DNA TGTGCCAGCAGCTACGCCGGGACAGGGAATCTGGAGGAGCAGTTCTTC.

J is TRBJ2-1 and V is TRBV6-8, with D possibly TRBD2 on 5 matching bases. CDR3 length: 15 amino acids. Looked up from germline, CDR1 is MNHGY and CDR2 is SAAAGT. V lost 5 bases and J 5 bases, leaving 16 bases between the germline ends. CDR3 region: CASSKQPSSDNEQFF. In DNA form, the CDR3 reads TGTGCCAGCAGTAAACAGCCTAGCTCGGACAATGAGCAGTTCTTC.

The V call is TRBV20-1, the J call TRBJ1-3, with D unresolved. CDR3 length: 14 residues. The V end lost 1 base, the J end lost 3 bases, and 10 bases lay between the germline ends. The V gene's germline CDR1 is DFQATT and CDR2 SNEGSKA (reference sequence). CDR3 DNA sequence: TGCAGTGCTAGAGCCTCTAAGGATGGAAACACCATATATTTT. Its translation is CSARASKDGNTIYF.

The J gene is TRBJ2-3, the V gene TRBV12-3 or TRBV12-4; no clear D. This CDR3 comprises 15 residues. Trimming cost V 4 bases and J 1 base, with 12 bases left between them. The CDR3, as DNA: TGTGCCAGCAGTTCCGGGCAGACGGGCACAGATACGCAGTATTTT. This gives the protein CASSSGQTGTDTQYF.

This clonotype was picked up many times. The chain is built from TRBV2 and TRBJ2-3, with 8 bases matching TRBD1. Germline assignment: CDR1 SNHLY and CDR2 FYNNEI. V trimming: 9 bases; J trimming: 0 bases; junction bases outside the gene matches: 5. There are 14 residues in the CDR3. CDR3 coding DNA: TGTGCCAGGGGACAGGACCATAGCACAGATACGCAGTATTTT. Translation gives CARGQDHSTDTQYF.

The chain links TRBV2 to TRBJ2-1; D may be TRBD1 or TRBD2 (5 bases each). The CDR3 loop spans 15 amino acids. Germline values: CDR1 SNHLY, CDR2 FYNNEI. Between the trimmed V and J ends, which lost 4 bases and 3 bases, there was a span of 13 bases. DNA of the CDR3: TGTGCCAGCAGTGGTAGCAGGGACCACTACAATGAGCAGTTCTTC. Translation gives CASSGSRDHYNEQFF. Full variable domain (missing parts from reference TRBV2 and TRBJ2-1): EPEVTQTPSHQVTQMGQEVILRCVPISNHLYFYWYRQILGQKVEFLVSFYNNEISEKSEIFDDQFSVERPDGSNFTLKIRSTKLEDSAMYFCASSGSRDHYNEQFFGPGTRLTVL.

The V call is TRBV6-1, the J call TRBJ2-2; 8 bases map to TRBD1. This CDR3 has 15 amino acids. Germline V CDR1 and CDR2: MNHNS, SASEGT. The ends lost 5 bases at V and 4 bases at J; junction bases unmatched: 6. CDR3 DNA sequence: TGTGCCAGCAGTCTCGGACAGGGCCCCACCGGGGAGCTGTTTTTT. Translated, it gives CASSLGQGPTGELFF.

The rearrangement links TRBV7-9 to TRBJ2-1; 15 bases line up with TRBD2. Germline CDR1 SEHNR, CDR2 FQNEAQ (reference sequence). V lost 5 bases, J lost 9 bases, and 8 bases stayed unmatched. This CDR3 contains 16 residues. In nucleotides, the CDR3 is TGTGCCAGCAGCAGCGGACTAGCGGGGGGGCGCAGTGAGCAGTTCTTC. Translated: CASSSGLAGGRSEQFF.

Ten or more counts support this clonotype. This chain connects TRBV27 to TRBJ2-3; 9 bases are shared with TRBD2. The CDR3 loop spans 15 amino acids. The V gene's germline CDR1 is MNHEY and CDR2 SMNVEV (reference sequence). The ends lost 2 bases at V and 4 bases at J; junction bases unmatched: 4. The DNA for the CDR3 is TGTGCCAGCAGTTTAGCGGGAGGGCCCTCAGATACGCAGTATTTT. This encodes CASSLAGGPSDTQYF.

This clonotype showed up many times. The chain recombines TRBV6-1 with TRBJ2-1, with D perhaps matching TRBD1 (5 bases). Trimming removed 6 bases at V and 4 bases at J, with 16 bases between. Germline CDR1 reads MNHNS; CDR2 reads SASEGT. The CDR3 is 15 residues long. The CDR3, as DNA: TGTGCCAGCAGCCAACTGAAAGGGGATTACAATGAGCAGTTCTTC. Protein: CASSQLKGDYNEQFF.

In DNA, the CDR3 is TGTGCCAGCAGTTTAGGTAATTCCTACGAGCAGTACTTC. This translates into CASSLGNSYEQYF. J is TRBJ2-7 and V is TRBV12-3 or TRBV12-4; D gene ambiguous. Trimming stripped 1 base from V and 1 base from J, with 5 bases between. This CDR3 is built from 13 residues.

The chain combines TRBV20-1 with TRBJ2-7; a weak D match, TRBD1 (6 bases). Germline CDR1 is DFQATT and CDR2 is SNEGSKA (reference sequence). The CDR3 sequence is 14 residues long. Deletions cut 4 bases from V and 5 bases from J, with 18 bases between. The CDR3 loop is CSATDRGYNNEQYF. Written as DNA, the CDR3 is TGCAGTGCTACGGACAGAGGGTATAACAACGAGCAGTACTTC.

CDR3 loop: CASSDPATYEQYF. CDR3 coding DNA: TGTGCCAGCAGTGACCCTGCCACCTACGAGCAGTACTTC. The chain recombines TRBV25-1 with TRBJ2-7; D unclear. The V end lost 3 bases, the J end lost 2 bases, and 8 bases lay between the germline ends. Germline CDR1 reads MGHDK; CDR2 reads SYGVNS. This CDR3 spans 13 amino acids.

The rearrangement links TRBV7-6 to TRBJ2-1; D is uncertain. Germline V gene data show CDR1 as SGHVS and CDR2 as FNYEAQ. V lost 0 bases and J lost 8, with 8 bases in between. The CDR3 loop spans 13 amino acids. The CDR3 here is CASSLASLHEQFF. In DNA, the CDR3 is TGTGCCAGCAGCTTAGCCAGTCTCCATGAGCAGTTCTTC.

A few counts support this clonotype. The chain couples TRBV5-5 to TRBJ2-3, with 9 bases fitting TRBD1. J was trimmed by 4 bases and V by 3 bases; bases with no gene match: 3. Germline CDR1 reads SGHKS; CDR2 reads YYEKEE (reference sequence). The CDR3 runs to 14 residues. CDR3 nucleotide sequence: TGTGCCAGCAGCTCCAGACAGGGGGCAGATACGCAGTATTTT. Its protein is CASSSRQGADTQYF.

This clonotype turned up a few times. The chain combines TRBV6-5 with TRBJ2-5, with a weak D call TRBD1 (5 bases). CDR1 and CDR2 from the germline V gene are MNHEY and SVGAGI. The CDR3 length is 14 residues. Trimming removed 5 bases from V and 2 bases from J, with 12 bases in between. CDR3 DNA sequence: TGTGCCAGCAGTGCTGAGGACAATCAAGAGACCCAGTACTTC. Amino acid sequence: CASSAEDNQETQYF.

V is TRBV7-9 and J is TRBJ2-7; D is perhaps TRBD1 (5 bases). The germline V and J ends were trimmed by 1 base and 5 bases, with 12 bases remaining between them. The V gene's germline CDR1 is SEHNR and CDR2 FQNEAQ (reference sequence). CDR3 length equals 14 residues. CDR3 sequence: CASSLGGASDEQYF. The DNA of the CDR3 is TGTGCCAGCAGCTTAGGGGGCGCCAGCGACGAGCAGTACTTC.

This clonotype was seen a handful of times. This chain links TRBV6-5 with TRBJ2-3; D possibly matches TRBD1 or TRBD2 (6 bases each). The length of the CDR3 is 16 residues. Trimming stripped 2 bases from V and 0 bases from J, with 12 bases between. Germline lookup yields CDR1 MNHEY and CDR2 SVGAGI. The CDR3 spells CASSYMGGSSTDTQYF. CDR3 DNA sequence: TGTGCCAGCAGTTACATGGGGGGCTCAAGCACAGATACGCAGTATTTT.

This clonotype was picked up a small number of times. V and J are TRBV9 and TRBJ1-1, with D possibly matching TRBD1 (6 bases). CDR3 length: 15 residues. Germline CDR1 SGDLS, CDR2 YYNGEE. Trimming cost V 3 bases and J 1 base, with 13 bases left between them. CDR3: CASSAAGVPNTEAFF. CDR3 DNA sequence: TGTGCCAGCAGCGCAGCAGGGGTTCCGAACACTGAAGCTTTCTTT.

This clonotype came up once. The chain recombines TRBV23-1 with TRBJ2-5, with 10 bases identical to TRBD2. TRBV23-1 is designated an ORF whose function remains uncertain. V shed 0 bases and J 0 bases; nucleotides not matched to a gene: 1. CDR3 size: 16 residues. The CDR3 nucleotides read TGCGCCAGCAGTCAATCAGGGACTAGCGACCAAGAGACCCAGTACTTC. It translates to CASSQSGTSDQETQYF.

This clonotype appeared many times. The CDR3 region is CASRGWDTQYF. CDR3 DNA sequence: TGTGCCAGCAGGGGATGGGATACGCAGTATTTT. The chain recombines TRBV7-2 with TRBJ2-3, with D hard to call. Germline V CDR1 and CDR2: SGHTA, FQGNSA. The CDR3 is made up of 11 amino acids. V was trimmed by 6 bases and J by 6 bases, leaving 7 bases between them.